This T cell receptor (beta chain) was profiled in a study of T-cell reconstitution after alpha-beta-depleted transplantation in children. Unique molecular identifiers were incorporated into the prepared TCRbeta library. TCRdb redid the calling of the PCR reads with MiXCR, one entry per CDR3 protein. The table has about 200,000 distinct CDR3 sequences, roughly 9.1% seen once; the top ten hold approximately 34%. Points on this clonotype: Its target is unknown.

General observations from the study: The main origin of T-cell counts and diversity one year after transplant was newly produced T cells. Reportedly, only several hundred clones from non-depleted graft cells drove alpha-beta T-cell counts at about two months. Recipient T cells and thymic progenitors that survived gave rise to the high TCRbeta diversity observed at day 60 in some patients.

The ends were cut back, 5 bases at V and 3 bases at J, with 11 bases in the middle. This CDR3 spans 13 amino acids. Germline V gene data show CDR1 as SGHAT and CDR2 as FQNNGV. Sequencing used PBMCs, mostly from graft donor cells, obtained 360 days after TCRalphabeta/CD19-depleted stem cell transplant. This receptor was taken from a male patient aged 2 to 9 who had a stem cell transplant for acute myeloid leukemia, so the T cells may come from the graft donor. The J gene is TRBJ2-7, the V gene TRBV11-2, with D perhaps matching TRBD1 or TRBD2 (6 bases each). Written as DNA, the CDR3 is TGTGCCAGCAGCGGGGGGCTTGTCTACGAGCAGTACGTC. It codes for CASSGGLVYEQYV.